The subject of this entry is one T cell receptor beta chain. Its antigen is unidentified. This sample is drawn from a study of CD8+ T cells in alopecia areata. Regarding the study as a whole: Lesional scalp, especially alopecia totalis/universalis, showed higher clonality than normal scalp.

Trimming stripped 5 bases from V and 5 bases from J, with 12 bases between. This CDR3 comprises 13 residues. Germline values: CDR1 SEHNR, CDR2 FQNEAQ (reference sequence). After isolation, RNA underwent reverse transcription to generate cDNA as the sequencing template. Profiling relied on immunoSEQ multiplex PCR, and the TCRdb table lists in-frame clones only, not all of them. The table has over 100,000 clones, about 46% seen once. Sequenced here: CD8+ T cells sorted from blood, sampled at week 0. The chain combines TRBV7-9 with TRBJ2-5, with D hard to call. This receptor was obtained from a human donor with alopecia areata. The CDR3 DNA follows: TGTGCCAGCAGCCCCCCGGTGGGGGAGACCCAGTACTTC. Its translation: CASSPPVGETQYF.